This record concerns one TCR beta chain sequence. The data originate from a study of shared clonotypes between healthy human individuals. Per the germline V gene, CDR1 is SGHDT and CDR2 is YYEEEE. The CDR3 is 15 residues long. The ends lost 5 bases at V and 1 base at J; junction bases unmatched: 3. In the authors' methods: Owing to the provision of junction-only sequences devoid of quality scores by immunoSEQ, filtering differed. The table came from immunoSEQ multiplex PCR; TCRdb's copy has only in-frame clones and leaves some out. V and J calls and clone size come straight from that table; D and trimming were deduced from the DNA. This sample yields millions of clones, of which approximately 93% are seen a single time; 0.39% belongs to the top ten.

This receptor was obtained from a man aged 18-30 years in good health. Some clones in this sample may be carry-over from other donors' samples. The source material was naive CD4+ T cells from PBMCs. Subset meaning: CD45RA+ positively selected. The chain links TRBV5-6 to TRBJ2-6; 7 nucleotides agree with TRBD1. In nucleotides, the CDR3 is TGTGCCAGCAGGACGACAGGGTCTGGGGCCAACGTCCTGACTTTC. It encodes CASRTTGSGANVLTF. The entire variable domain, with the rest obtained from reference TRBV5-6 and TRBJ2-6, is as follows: DAGVTQSPTHLIKTRGQQVTLRCSPKSGHDTVSWYQQALGQGPQFIFQYYEEEERQRGNFPDRFSGHQFPNYSSELNVNALLLGDSALYLCASRTTGSGANVLTFGAGSRLTVL.